Below, 26 T cell receptor beta chains from the same sample are listed, as sequenced in a study of CD8 T cells in ankylosing spondylitis. TCRdb used MiXCR to reprocess the 5' RACE reads, holding one entry per CDR3 protein. The sample consists of 350,000 to 450,000 distinct CDR3 sequences, about 24% of them appearing once. Study results and limitations: One TCR beta motif, made up of under ten highly homologous variants, appeared characteristic of ankylosing spondylitis blood.

No antigen is known for these receptors. The sequenced sample was blood, either unsorted or a sorted T cell fraction (not recorded which). Receptors originate from a male donor with ankylosing spondylitis.

This clonotype was counted between two and nine times. This chain links TRBV12-3 or TRBV12-4 with TRBJ2-7, with 8 bases lining up with TRBD2. V was pared by 8 bases and J by 5 bases, with 5 bases of the junction left unmatched. CDR3 length: 12 amino acids. DNA for the CDR3: TGTGCCAGCTCCTATAGCGGGGACGAGCAGTACTTC. Its protein is CASSYSGDEQYF.

CDR3 sequence (DNA): TGCAGTGCTCCCTCCCCAGGGAACACTGAAGCTTTCTTT. This sequence encodes CSAPSPGNTEAFF. The chain is built from TRBV20-1 and TRBJ1-1; the D is unclear. The CDR3 has 13 residues. Trimming removed 5 bases at V and 1 base at J, with 11 bases between. The V gene's germline CDR1 is DFQATT and CDR2 SNEGSKA (reference sequence).

This chain uses TRBV5-4 with TRBJ2-6; tentatively, D is TRBD2 (5 bases). The V and J ends lost 3 bases and 4 bases respectively, with 5 bases between them. This CDR3 is 13 amino acids long. Looked up from germline, CDR1 is SGHNT and CDR2 is YYREEE (reference sequence). CDR3 loop: CASSSGGANVLTF. As DNA, the CDR3 is TGTGCCAGCAGCTCGGGGGGGGCCAACGTCCTGACTTTC.

This clonotype has a handful of counts. The chain recombines TRBV7-2 with TRBJ1-2; 7 bases are shared with TRBD1. The CDR3 contains 15 residues. Per the germline V gene, CDR1 is SGHTA and CDR2 is FQGNSA. J was trimmed by 4 bases and V by 2 bases; bases with no gene match: 7. The CDR3 bases are TGTGCCAGCAGCTTATACGGACAGGCCCTCTATGGCTACACCTTC. This codes for CASSLYGQALYGYTF.

The genes are TRBV12-3 or TRBV12-4 and TRBJ2-2; D possibly corresponds to TRBD1 (6 bases). The CDR3 totals 14 residues. V lost 9 bases to trimming and J lost 6 bases, with 17 bases between them. The CDR3 DNA reads TGTGCCAGAAGAACCCAGGGGCGCGCCGGGGAGCTGTTTTTT. Translated, it gives CARRTQGRAGELFF.

This clonotype has only a few counts. The V and J genes are TRBV29-1 and TRBJ1-2; a possible D gene is TRBD1 (6 bases). This CDR3 contains 13 residues. CDR1 SQVTM and CDR2 ANQGSEA come from the germline V gene. Between the trimmed V and J ends, which lost 4 bases and 6 bases, there was a span of 15 bases. CDR3 coding DNA: TGCAGCGTTGTATACCAGGGGAATGATGGCTACACCTTC. Amino acid sequence: CSVVYQGNDGYTF.

The chain employs TRBV11-2 and TRBJ2-6; D is uncertain. Germline V gene sequence: CDR1 SGHAT, CDR2 FQNNGV. The V end was cut by 1 base, the J end by 4 bases, with 5 bases between. This CDR3 is built from 14 residues. The CDR3 DNA sequence: TGTGCCAGCAGCTTAGCGTTAGGGGCCAACGTCCTGACTTTC. It encodes CASSLALGANVLTF.

This clonotype was recorded at least ten times. The chain employs TRBV12-3 or TRBV12-4 and TRBJ1-2; D remains ambiguous. This CDR3 has 15 residues. Trimming left V 6 bases short and J 4 bases short, with 18 bases between. CDR3 DNA sequence: TGTGCCAGCAGAGGGAGTCCTATGCTTCCCTATGGCTACACCTTC. Protein: CASRGSPMLPYGYTF.

The chain is built from TRBV18 and TRBJ2-3; D is unclear. From germline, CDR1 is KGHSH and CDR2 LQKENI. The ends were cut back, 0 bases at V and 6 bases at J, with 7 bases in the middle. This CDR3 comprises 13 residues. CDR3 DNA: TGTGCCAGCTCACCACCTACCGCGGATACGCAGTATTTT. It translates to CASSPPTADTQYF. Together with reference TRBV18 and TRBJ2-3, the CDR3 gives the full variable domain: NAGVMQNPRHLVRRRGQEARLRCSPMKGHSHVYWYRQLPEEGLKFMVYLQKENIIDESGMPKERFSAEFPKEGPSILRIQQVVRGDSAAYFCASSPPTADTQYFGPGTRLTVL.

This clonotype was seen a few times. This sequence joins TRBV5-1 and TRBJ1-5; D is perhaps TRBD1 (6 bases). Trimming removed 4 bases at V and 5 bases at J, with 16 bases between. The length of the CDR3 is 15 residues. The germline V gene encodes CDR1 SGHRS and CDR2 YFSETQ. Here the CDR3 DNA reads TGCGCCAGCAGCCAGGATGCAGGGGATCATCAGCCCCAGCATTTT. It encodes CASSQDAGDHQPQHF.

This sequence joins TRBV20-1 and TRBJ1-2, with 10 bases identical to TRBD1. CDR1 is DFQATT, CDR2 SNEGSKA, per germline (reference sequence). The J segment lost 2 bases and the V segment lost 3 bases, leaving 0 bases of the junction unmatched. This CDR3 comprises 13 residues. CDR3 in amino acids: CSARTGGNYGYTF. For the CDR3, the DNA is TGCAGTGCTAGGACAGGGGGCAACTATGGCTACACCTTC.

DNA for the CDR3: TGCGCCAGCAGCGGAGGGACAGAAGCTGAAGCTTTCTTT. This sequence encodes CASSGGTEAEAFF. V and J are TRBV5-1 and TRBJ1-1; 7 bases are shared with TRBD1. The CDR3 loop spans 13 amino acids. V shed 4 bases and J 6 bases; nucleotides not matched to a gene: 6. The germline V gene encodes CDR1 SGHRS and CDR2 YFSETQ.

This clonotype has more than one count but fewer than ten. The rearrangement uses TRBV12-3 or TRBV12-4 and TRBJ1-2, with D perhaps TRBD1 (5 bases). V gave up 6 bases and J gave up 7 bases, with 12 bases separating them. The CDR3 loop spans 12 amino acids. The CDR3, as DNA: TGTGCCAGCAGCCTGGCAGGGCTTGGCTACACCTTC. Encoded protein: CASSLAGLGYTF.

V and J are TRBV6-5 and TRBJ1-2; D is perhaps TRBD1 (5 bases). V was shortened by 2 bases and J by 8 bases, with 12 bases between the two germline ends. From germline, CDR1 is MNHEY and CDR2 SVGAGI. This CDR3 region has 13 residues. DNA of the CDR3: TGTGCCAGCAGTTACGATCAGGGCTCGGGCTACACCTTC. It encodes CASSYDQGSGYTF.

This clonotype showed up just a few times. V and J are TRBV29-1 and TRBJ2-7; TRBD1 agrees at 8 bases. V shed 3 bases and J 4 bases; nucleotides not matched to a gene: 17. CDR1 and CDR2 (germline): SQVTM, ANQGSEA. The CDR3 loop spans 17 amino acids. CDR3 loop: CSVDGGPFGTGPYEQYF. Here the CDR3 DNA reads TGCAGCGTTGATGGGGGCCCCTTCGGGACAGGACCTTACGAGCAGTACTTC.

The chain carries TRBV7-9 and TRBJ2-7, with 9 positions matching TRBD1. Germline V gives CDR1 SEHNR, CDR2 FQNEAQ (reference sequence). The CDR3 loop spans 14 amino acids. After removal of 5 bases from V and 4 bases from J, the junction contained 6 bases not matched to a gene. The CDR3 protein is CASSIGQGKYEQYV. The CDR3 DNA is TGTGCCAGCAGCATAGGACAGGGGAAGTACGAGCAGTACGTC.

Only a few counts were recorded for this clonotype. This chain links TRBV12-3 or TRBV12-4 with TRBJ1-2, with 11 nucleotides matching TRBD1. The CDR3 runs to 14 residues. Unmatched junction bases numbered 5, after V lost 3 bases and J lost 8 bases. CDR3 DNA sequence: TGTGCCAGCAGTTTGGACAGGGGGCGCTTGGGCTACACCTTC. This encodes CASSLDRGRLGYTF.

This sequence joins TRBV30 and TRBJ2-5; 7 positions agree with TRBD1. Germline loops: CDR1 GTSNPN, CDR2 SVGIG (reference sequence). The CDR3 contains 15 residues. The J segment lost 1 base and the V segment lost 2 bases, leaving 7 bases of the junction unmatched. The CDR3 nucleotides read TGTGCCTGGAGTCACGGACAGGACCTCCAAGAGACCCAGTACTTC. Translation: CAWSHGQDLQETQYF. Full variable domain (rest looked up from reference TRBV30 and TRBJ2-5): SQTIHQWPATLVQPVGSPLSLECTVEGTSNPNLYWYRQAAGRGLQLLFYSVGIGQISSEVPQNLSASRPQDRQFILSSKKLLLSDSGFYLCAWSHGQDLQETQYFGPGTRLLVL.

CDR3 coding DNA: TGCGCCAGCAGCTTCGGGAGGCGCGTCGTACTGGAGCAGTTCTTC. Translation gives CASSFGRRVVLEQFF. The V and J genes are TRBV5-1 and TRBJ2-1; 7 bases fit TRBD2. The CDR3 has 15 amino acids. Germline lookup yields CDR1 SGHRS and CDR2 YFSETQ. V was pared by 2 bases and J by 10 bases, with 12 bases of the junction left unmatched.

This clonotype was found a few times. The genes are TRBV2 and TRBJ2-3; D might be TRBD2 (5 bases). CDR3 length: 15 amino acids. The ends were cut back, 7 bases at V and 6 bases at J, with 20 bases in the middle. Germline V gene sequence: CDR1 SNHLY, CDR2 FYNNEI. CDR3 in DNA: TGTGCCAGCAAACGGAGGCATTACCTCCGGGATACGCAGTATTTT. This translates into CASKRRHYLRDTQYF.

This clonotype was counted a few times. The chain uses TRBV5-1 and TRBJ2-3; 11 bases match TRBD2. V trimming: 3 bases; J trimming: 2 bases; junction bases outside the gene matches: 2. The germline CDR1 and CDR2 sequences are SGHRS and YFSETQ. This CDR3 contains 15 residues. The CDR3 DNA sequence: TGCGCCAGCAGCTCGGGACTAGCGGACACAGATACGCAGTATTTT. This gives the protein CASSSGLADTDTQYF. Together with reference TRBV5-1 and TRBJ2-3, the CDR3 gives the full variable domain: KAGVTQTPRYLIKTRGQQVTLSCSPISGHRSVSWYQQTPGQGLQFLFEYFSETQRNKGNFPGRFSGRQFSNSRSEMNVSTLELGDSALYLCASSSGLADTDTQYFGPGTRLTVL.

This clonotype was detected only a few times. The genes are TRBV20-1 and TRBJ2-1; 9 bases align to TRBD2. The trim removed 6 bases at V and 6 bases at J, leaving 12 bases unmatched. This CDR3 has 15 amino acids. CDR1 and CDR2 from the germline V gene are DFQATT and SNEGSKA (reference sequence). CDR3 in DNA: TGCAGTGCCAGCCCAGGTAGCGGGAGTGTCAATGAGCAGTTCTTC. This gives the protein CSASPGSGSVNEQFF.

This clonotype was picked up a small number of times. This rearrangement joins TRBV7-2 to TRBJ1-1; perhaps TRBD1 as D (6 bases). The V end lost 3 bases, the J end lost 5 bases, and 16 bases lay between the germline ends. Germline V CDR1 and CDR2: SGHTA, FQGNSA. The CDR3 sequence is 15 residues long. CDR3 protein: CASSLGGAVRTEAFF. The CDR3 DNA reads TGTGCCAGCAGCTTGGGGGGCGCAGTTAGGACTGAAGCTTTCTTT.

The genes are TRBV2 and TRBJ1-1; weak D call: TRBD1 (6 bases). V was cut by 6 bases and J by 0 bases, with 11 bases left in between. CDR3 length equals 14 residues. Germline V gene lookup returns CDR1 SNHLY and CDR2 FYNNEI. The CDR3 nucleotides are TGTGCCAGCAGGCAGGGGCGCTTGAACACTGAAGCTTTCTTT. The encoded protein is CASRQGRLNTEAFF.

This clonotype has only one observation. This sequence joins TRBV20-1 and TRBJ2-3; 9 bases match TRBD2. J lost 3 bases, V lost 6 bases, and 19 bases had no gene match. Per germline, CDR1 DFQATT and CDR2 SNEGSKA (reference sequence). This CDR3 has 18 residues. The DNA for the CDR3 is TGCAGTGCCGCTGCGGTAGCGGGAGATAGGAGCATTACAGATACGCAGTATTTT. Translated, it gives CSAAAVAGDRSITDTQYF.

The chain links TRBV12-3 or TRBV12-4 to TRBJ1-1, with no clear D. This CDR3 comprises 15 residues. V shed 2 bases and J shed 0 bases, with 10 bases lying between them. The CDR3 DNA reads TGTGCCAGCAGTTTACTATCCGGGATGAACACTGAAGCTTTCTTT. Amino acid sequence: CASSLLSGMNTEAFF.